These 22 T cell receptor beta chains were sequenced from one sample in a study of siplizumab effects on memory and regulatory T cells. Produced via immunoSEQ multiplex PCR; TCRdb's table is partial and in-frame only. The sample holds some 100,000 clones, around 92% seen once. Sequencing was carried out using CD4+ T cells sorted from blood. The origin of the receptors is a human donor in good health.

The chain employs TRBV7-6 and TRBJ1-1; D gene ambiguous. This CDR3 contains 14 residues. From germline, CDR1 is SGHVS and CDR2 FNYEAQ. The V and J ends lost 5 bases and 4 bases respectively, with 14 bases between them. CDR3 residues: CASSPSRGFTEAFF. The CDR3 DNA sequence: TGTGCCAGCAGCCCTTCCCGCGGGTTCACTGAAGCTTTCTTT.

Regarding this clone: Within the sample, other DNA sequences also encode this same CDR3. This sequence joins TRBV28 and TRBJ1-2, with a tentative D call TRBD1 (5 bases). CDR1 is MDHEN and CDR2 is SYDVKM in the germline V gene. Trimming cost V 3 bases and J 5 bases, with 10 bases left between them. CDR3 size: 13 residues. The CDR3: CASSFRAGYGYTF. CDR3 nucleotides: TGTGCCAGCAGTTTTAGGGCAGGGTATGGCTACACCTTC.

The rearrangement uses TRBV6-6 and TRBJ2-7, with a tentative D call TRBD2 (6 bases). Trimming pared 0 bases from V and 0 bases from J, leaving 9 bases between. The CDR3 is 15 residues long. Germline V gives CDR1 MNHNY, CDR2 SVGAGI (reference sequence). The CDR3 bases are TGTGCCAGCAGTTACTCCTACGGGAGCTCCTACGAGCAGTACTTC. Amino acid sequence: CASSYSYGSSYEQYF.

The chain has TRBV19 and TRBJ1-2; no reliable D call. V lost 2 bases, J lost 5 bases, and 9 bases lay in between. Germline loops: CDR1 LNHDA, CDR2 SQIVND (reference sequence). The CDR3 covers 13 residues. CDR3 nucleotides: TGTGCCAGTAGTATAACGATTACGTATGGCTACACCTTC. This encodes CASSITITYGYTF.

This clone was detected only once. The chain couples TRBV5-4 to TRBJ1-2; D might be TRBD1 (6 bases). Trimming cost V 4 bases and J 2 bases, with 12 bases left between them. Germline V gene lookup returns CDR1 SGHNT and CDR2 YYREEE (reference sequence). This CDR3 region has 14 residues. The chain's CDR3 is CASSRGQGNYGYTF. The CDR3 DNA reads TGTGCCAGCAGCCGGGGACAAGGGAACTATGGCTACACCTTC.

The CDR3 DNA sequence: TGTGCCAGCAGCTTAGCCAGCGGCAACACCGGGGAGCTGTTTTTT. It encodes CASSLASGNTGELFF. V gene TRBV11-3 combines with J gene TRBJ2-2, with D possibly TRBD2 on 5 matching bases. Germline V lookup: CDR1 SGHNT, CDR2 YENEEA. The CDR3 contains 15 residues. With 1 base removed from V and 2 bases from J, the gap between germline ends came to 8 bases.

The rearrangement joins TRBV7-2 to TRBJ2-1; a possible D gene is TRBD2 (5 bases). Germline-derived CDR1 and CDR2 are SGHTA and FQGNSA. This CDR3 is built from 15 residues. With 7 bases removed from V and 2 bases from J, the gap between germline ends came to 15 bases. The CDR3 DNA is TGTGCCAGCACCCAGTACAGCGGAGCCTACAATGAGCAGTTCTTC. It codes for CASTQYSGAYNEQFF.

The rearrangement joins TRBV19 to TRBJ1-5; no firm D call. V shed 5 bases and J shed 5 bases, with 10 bases lying between them. Germline loops: CDR1 LNHDA, CDR2 SQIVND (reference sequence). This CDR3 is 13 amino acids long. The DNA of the CDR3 is TGTGCCAGTAGTCACCCAGGTGATCAGCCCCAGCATTTT. Protein product: CASSHPGDQPQHF.

J is TRBJ1-3 and V is TRBV5-1, with 8 bases identical to TRBD1. The junction had 7 bases not matched to a gene; V was cut back by 4 bases and J by 1 base. The CDR3 sequence is 16 residues long. CDR1 and CDR2 (germline): SGHRS, YFSETQ. The CDR3 coding sequence is TGCGCCAGCAGCGTACAGGGGGTCCTTTCTGGAAACACCATATATTTT. Translation gives CASSVQGVLSGNTIYF.

The chain carries TRBV19 and TRBJ2-5; 7 bases align to TRBD1. Germline V gene sequence: CDR1 LNHDA, CDR2 SQIVND (reference sequence). V lost 5 bases to trimming and J lost 5 bases; unmatched junction nucleotides: 11. The CDR3 is 15 residues long. Here the CDR3 reads CASSPQGSPWETQYF. The CDR3, as DNA: TGTGCCAGTAGTCCACAGGGGTCCCCGTGGGAGACCCAGTACTTC. The variable domain in full, with the rest retrieved from reference TRBV19 and TRBJ2-5, is DGGITQSPKYLFRKEGQNVTLSCEQNLNHDAMYWYRQDPGQGLRLIYYSQIVNDFQKGDIAEGYSVSREKKESFPLTVTSAQKNPTAFYLCASSPQGSPWETQYFGPGTRLLVL.

The chain has TRBV6-1 and TRBJ1-5; the D is unclear. Germline loops: CDR1 MNHNS, CDR2 SASEGT. The CDR3 has 15 residues. V lost 4 bases to trimming and J lost 4 bases, with 14 bases between them. The CDR3 spells CASSARREDNQPQHF. The CDR3 bases are TGTGCCAGCAGTGCTCGCCGGGAGGATAATCAGCCCCAGCATTTT.

The chain links TRBV4-1 to TRBJ1-6, with D unclear. V lost 0 bases and J lost 7, with 13 bases in between. The V gene's germline CDR1 is MGHRA and CDR2 YSYEKL. The CDR3 extends over 16 amino acids. CDR3 residues: CASSQEGGNPNSPLHF. Here the CDR3 DNA reads TGCGCCAGCAGCCAAGAGGGAGGTAATCCAAATTCACCCCTCCACTTT.

This chain links TRBV11-3 with TRBJ1-3; 9 bases are a match to TRBD1. Germline V gene sequence: CDR1 SGHNT, CDR2 YENEEA. V trimming: 4 bases; J trimming: 4 bases; junction bases outside the gene matches: 5. The CDR3 covers 15 residues. CDR3 DNA: TGTGCCAGCAGCTGGGGACAGGGAATCGGAAACACCATATATTTT. Amino acid sequence: CASSWGQGIGNTIYF.

The sample holds one count of this clone. The chain has TRBV5-4 and TRBJ2-7, with 8 positions matching TRBD2. The CDR3 contains 13 residues. Unmatched junction bases numbered 5, after V lost 4 bases and J lost 5 bases. Germline CDR1 SGHNT, CDR2 YYREEE (reference sequence). The CDR3 is CASSLGGLDEQYF. For the CDR3, the DNA is TGTGCCAGCAGCCTTGGGGGACTAGACGAGCAGTACTTC.

The chain couples TRBV5-4 to TRBJ1-6, with 7 bases lining up with TRBD1. Germline V gives CDR1 SGHNT, CDR2 YYREEE (reference sequence). The CDR3 has 17 residues. The junction had 6 bases not matched to a gene; V was cut back by 3 bases and J by 0 bases. CDR3 loop: CASSSGTDRSYNSPLHF. DNA of the CDR3: TGTGCCAGCAGCTCGGGGACAGATCGCTCCTATAATTCACCCCTCCACTTT.

V is TRBV6-1 and J is TRBJ1-5; D uncertain. CDR3 size: 15 residues. CDR1 is MNHNS, CDR2 SASEGT, per germline. V was clipped by 7 bases and J by 0 bases, with 13 bases between them. CDR3 in DNA: TGTGCCAGCACTGCGTTTATAAATAGCAATCAGCCCCAGCATTTT. This sequence encodes CASTAFINSNQPQHF.

Here the CDR3 reads CASSLEQGTGANVLTF. CDR3 nucleotides: TGCGCCAGCAGCTTGGAGCAGGGTACCGGGGCCAACGTCCTGACTTTC. The chain couples TRBV5-1 to TRBJ2-6, with D possibly being TRBD1 (5 bases). The germline V gene encodes CDR1 SGHRS and CDR2 YFSETQ. The CDR3 contains 16 residues. Trimming took 0 bases from V and 4 from J, leaving 11 bases between them.

This rearrangement joins TRBV30 to TRBJ1-2; the match to TRBD1 covers 7 bases. CDR3 length: 16 residues. Germline-derived CDR1 and CDR2 are GTSNPN and SVGIG (reference sequence). V trimming: 4 bases; J trimming: 8 bases; junction bases outside the gene matches: 19. The CDR3: CAWKGTDSWMDRGYTF. CDR3 DNA: TGTGCCTGGAAAGGGACAGATAGCTGGATGGATCGAGGCTACACCTTC.

V gene TRBV7-3 combines with J gene TRBJ2-5; tentatively, D is TRBD2 (6 bases). The CDR3 is 15 amino acids. Trimming pared 2 bases from V and 2 bases from J, leaving 12 bases between. CDR1 and CDR2 from the germline V gene are SGHTA and FQGTGA. The CDR3 region is CASSLGGLAQETQYF. The CDR3 DNA reads TGTGCCAGCAGCTTAGGGGGGTTGGCTCAAGAGACCCAGTACTTC.

The CDR3 region is CAVQQQGKNQPQHF. DNA of the CDR3: TGTGCCGTTCAACAACAGGGAAAGAATCAGCCCCAGCATTTT. This sequence joins TRBV19 and TRBJ1-5; D might be TRBD1 (6 bases). The CDR3 sequence is 14 residues long. Germline V CDR1 and CDR2: LNHDA, SQIVND (reference sequence). V was trimmed by 11 bases and J by 4 bases, leaving 18 bases between them.

The chain recombines TRBV7-2 with TRBJ2-3; D not resolved. This CDR3 is 13 amino acids long. The V end was cut by 7 bases, the J end by 5 bases, with 13 bases between. Germline CDR1 SGHTA, CDR2 FQGNSA. CDR3 in DNA: TGTGCCAGCACCGCCTTCGTCGAAGATACGCAGTATTTT. Its protein is CASTAFVEDTQYF.

The V gene is TRBV10-3, the J gene TRBJ2-3, with 7 bases identical to TRBD2. With 11 bases clipped from V and 0 bases from J, the junction kept 5 bases outside the gene matches. This CDR3 region has 13 residues. Germline V gives CDR1 ENHRY, CDR2 SYGVKD. The CDR3 loop reads CASQAGSTDTQYF. CDR3 in DNA: TGTGCCTCCCAAGCGGGAAGCACAGATACGCAGTATTTT.